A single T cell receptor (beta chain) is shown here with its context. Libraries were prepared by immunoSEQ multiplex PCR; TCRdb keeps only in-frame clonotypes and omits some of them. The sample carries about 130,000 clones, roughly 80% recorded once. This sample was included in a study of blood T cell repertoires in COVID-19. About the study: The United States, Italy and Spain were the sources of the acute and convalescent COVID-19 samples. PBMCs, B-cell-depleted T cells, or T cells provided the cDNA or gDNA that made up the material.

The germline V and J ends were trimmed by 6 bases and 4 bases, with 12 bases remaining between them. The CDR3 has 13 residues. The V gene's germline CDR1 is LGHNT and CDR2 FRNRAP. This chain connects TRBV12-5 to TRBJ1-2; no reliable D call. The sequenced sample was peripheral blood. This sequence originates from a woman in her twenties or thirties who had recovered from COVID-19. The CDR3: CASGVDGVYGYTF. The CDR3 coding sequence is TGTGCTAGTGGCGTAGACGGAGTCTATGGCTACACCTTC.